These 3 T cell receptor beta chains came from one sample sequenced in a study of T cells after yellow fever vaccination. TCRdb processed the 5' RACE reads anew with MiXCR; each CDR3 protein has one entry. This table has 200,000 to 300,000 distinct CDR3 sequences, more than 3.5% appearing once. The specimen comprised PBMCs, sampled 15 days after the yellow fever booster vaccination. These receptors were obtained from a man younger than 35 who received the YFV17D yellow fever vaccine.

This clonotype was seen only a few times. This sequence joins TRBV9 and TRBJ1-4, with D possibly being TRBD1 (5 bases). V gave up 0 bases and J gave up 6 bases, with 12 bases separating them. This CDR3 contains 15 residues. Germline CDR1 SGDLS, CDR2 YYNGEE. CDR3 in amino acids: CASSVGQGRDEKLFF. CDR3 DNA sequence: TGTGCCAGCAGCGTAGGGCAGGGACGGGATGAAAAACTGTTTTTT.

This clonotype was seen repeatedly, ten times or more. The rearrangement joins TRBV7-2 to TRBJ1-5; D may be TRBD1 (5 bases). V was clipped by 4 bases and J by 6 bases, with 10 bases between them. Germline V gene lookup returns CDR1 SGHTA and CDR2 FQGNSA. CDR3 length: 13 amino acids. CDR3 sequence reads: CASSSQTVQPQHF. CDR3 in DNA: TGTGCCAGCAGCTCTCAGACAGTTCAGCCCCAGCATTTT.

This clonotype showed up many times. CDR3 nucleotide sequence: TGTGCCAGCAGCCAAGGGTATCGGTACACCGGGGAGCTGTTTTTT. This encodes CASSQGYRYTGELFF. V and J are TRBV3-1 and TRBJ2-2; no clear D. Germline V lookup: CDR1 LGHDT, CDR2 YNNKEL (reference sequence). Trimming removed 1 base from V and 3 bases from J, with 9 bases in between. CDR3 length: 15 amino acids.